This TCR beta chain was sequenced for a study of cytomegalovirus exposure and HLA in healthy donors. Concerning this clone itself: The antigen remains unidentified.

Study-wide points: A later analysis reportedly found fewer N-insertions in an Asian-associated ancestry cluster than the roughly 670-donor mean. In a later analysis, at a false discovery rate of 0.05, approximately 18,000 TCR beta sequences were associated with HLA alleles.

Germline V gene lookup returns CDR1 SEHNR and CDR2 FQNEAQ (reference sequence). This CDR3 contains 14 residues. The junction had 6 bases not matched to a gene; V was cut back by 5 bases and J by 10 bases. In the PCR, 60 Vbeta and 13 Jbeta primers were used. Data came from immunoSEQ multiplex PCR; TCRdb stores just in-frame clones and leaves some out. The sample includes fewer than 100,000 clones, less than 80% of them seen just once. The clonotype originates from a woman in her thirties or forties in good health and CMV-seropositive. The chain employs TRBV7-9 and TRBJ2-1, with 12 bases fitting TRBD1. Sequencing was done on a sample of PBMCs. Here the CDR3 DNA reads TGTGCCAGCAGCCCCGGGACAGGGGGCGGCGAGCAGTTCTTC. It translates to CASSPGTGGGEQFF. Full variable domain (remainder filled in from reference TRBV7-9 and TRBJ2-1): DTGVSQNPRHKITKRGQNVTFRCDPISEHNRLYWYRQTLGQGPEFLTYFQNEAQLEKSRLLSDRFSAERPKGSFSTLEIQRTEQGDSAMYLCASSPGTGGGEQFFGPGTRLTVL.